This is a list of T cell receptor beta chains from one sample in a study of beta chain features in type 1 diabetes. The method was immunoSEQ multiplex PCR; TCRdb's version includes in-frame clones alone and lacks a portion of them. The repertoire holds 350,000 to 450,000 clones, with around 15% as singletons. The sequenced material came from naive CD4+ T cells from blood. These receptors were obtained from a woman aged 18-29 years in good health. CDR3s include the opening cysteine and the closing phenylalanine or tryptophan. A D gene is named only where the DNA matches it firmly. Not all rows give a size; the values are once, few, many and, for expanded clones, a class.

j_call,v_call,clone_size,d_call,cdr3_aa,cdr3_nt
TRBJ2-1,TRBV30,few,TRBD2,CAWSVRGRGEQFF,TGTGCCTGGAGTGTAAGAGGGAGGGGTGAGCAGTTCTTC
TRBJ2-5,TRBV5-1,-,TRBD2,CASRPTSGRAGETQYF,TGCGCCAGCAGACCCACTAGCGGGAGGGCCGGGGAGACCCAGTACTTC
TRBJ2-6,TRBV11-2,few,-,CASSSYNSGANVLTF,TGTGCCAGCAGCTCTTACAACTCTGGGGCCAACGTCCTGACTTTC
TRBJ2-1,TRBV19,few,TRBD2,CASTRGSSDNEQFF,TGTGCCAGTACGCGCGGGAGCTCCGACAATGAGCAGTTCTTC
TRBJ2-7,TRBV9,-,-,CASSVASRSYEQYF,TGTGCCAGCAGCGTAGCAAGTAGATCCTACGAGCAGTACTTC
TRBJ2-5,TRBV19,-,TRBD2,CASSRAGTETQYF,TGTGCCAGTAGTAGAGCGGGAACAGAGACCCAGTACTTC
TRBJ2-5,TRBV25-1,few,-,CASRPTGQETQYF,TGTGCCAGCAGACCCACAGGACAAGAGACCCAGTACTTC
TRBJ1-1,TRBV6-4,-,TRBD1,CASSAKAGGSTEAFF,TGTGCCAGCAGCGCCAAGGCAGGGGGAAGCACTGAAGCTTTCTTT
TRBJ2-5,TRBV27,-,TRBD1,CASSPWPGQGETQYF,TGTGCCAGCAGTCCATGGCCGGGACAGGGAGAGACCCAGTACTTC
TRBJ2-1,TRBV18,-,-,CASSPGSSYNEQFF,TGTGCCAGCTCACCGGGGAGCTCCTACAATGAGCAGTTCTTC
TRBJ2-3,TRBV5-1,few,TRBD1,CASTLGATGHTQYF,TGCGCCAGCACCCTTGGGGCGACAGGGCATACGCAGTATTTT
TRBJ1-1,TRBV30,few,-,CAWSGQSNTEAFF,TGTGCCTGGAGTGGACAGAGCAACACTGAAGCTTTCTTT
TRBJ1-1,TRBV29-1,-,-,CSVVHNTEAFF,TGCAGCGTTGTACACAACACTGAAGCTTTCTTT
TRBJ2-5,TRBV4-1,-,TRBD2,CASSRKGLAGGGETQYF,TGCGCCAGCAGCCGGAAGGGACTAGCGGGAGGAGGGGAGACCCAGTACTTC
TRBJ2-7,TRBV5-1,few,-,CASSYDRAEEYF,TGCGCCAGCAGCTACGACAGAGCCGAGGAGTACTTC
TRBJ1-2,TRBV20-1,-,-,CSAGHGYGYTF,TGCAGTGCCGGACACGGCTATGGCTACACCTTC
TRBJ2-3,TRBV4-2,-,-,CASSQGASRTDTQYF,TGTGCCAGCAGCCAAGGAGCCTCTCGCACAGATACGCAGTATTTT
TRBJ2-3,TRBV29-1,-,TRBD2,CGVEAGWGGRTDTQYF,TGCGGCGTTGAGGCAGGGTGGGGGGGAAGGACAGATACGCAGTATTTT
TRBJ2-7,TRBV6-1,-,TRBD1,CASSITDRDGYEQYF,TGTGCCAGCAGTATTACGGACAGGGATGGCTACGAGCAGTACTTC
TRBJ2-5,TRBV7-9,few,-,CASSSFQAYQETQYF,TGTGCCAGCAGCTCGTTTCAAGCGTACCAAGAGACCCAGTACTTC
TRBJ1-5,TRBV2,-,-,CASGGGYQPQHF,TGTGCCAGCGGGGGAGGATATCAGCCCCAGCATTTT
TRBJ2-3,TRBV18,-,TRBD1,CASSPQGPPDTQYF,TGTGCCAGCTCGCCACAGGGGCCTCCCGATACGCAGTATTTT
TRBJ2-7,TRBV6-5,-,TRBD1,CASRRQGVSYEQYF,TGTGCCAGCAGACGACAGGGGGTCTCCTACGAGCAGTACTTC
TRBJ1-5,TRBV28,-,-,CASNPDRNQPQHF,TGTGCCAGCAACCCGGACAGAAATCAGCCCCAGCATTTT
TRBJ1-5,TRBV14,few,-,CASSHEDQPQHF,TGTGCCAGCAGCCATGAGGATCAGCCCCAGCATTTT